This T cell receptor (beta chain) was retrieved from a study of T-cell reconstitution after alpha-beta-depleted transplantation in children. Findings and caveats of the study: Certain patients had high TCRbeta diversity at day 60, and it came from recipient T cells and thymic progenitors that survived. Several hundred rapidly expanded clones from non-depleted graft cells reportedly supplied alpha-beta T cells about two months post-transplant. The authors attributed T-cell counts and diversity one year after transplant mostly to newly produced T cells.

This clonotype was picked up many times. As yet, its antigen is unknown. Per the germline V gene, CDR1 is MDHEN and CDR2 is SYDVKM. The CDR3 covers 14 residues. Trimming cost V 11 bases and J 0 bases, with 17 bases left between them. Unique molecular identifiers were built into the TCRbeta library. TCRdb reprocessed the PCR reads via MiXCR and lists one record per CDR3 protein. The table has 300,000 to 400,000 distinct CDR3 sequences, about 16% seen once; the top ten hold approximately 38%. The receptor was derived from a male patient between 2 and 15 years old who had a stem cell transplant for acute lymphoblastic leukemia, so the T cells may come from the graft donor. The rearrangement links TRBV28 to TRBJ2-7; no clear D gene. Sample: PBMCs, mostly from graft donor cells, taken 360 days after TCRalphabeta/CD19-depleted stem cell transplant. CDR3 DNA sequence: TGTGCCTCGAAGGACCAATCGAGCTCCTACGAGCAGTACTTC. Protein: CASKDQSSSYEQYF.